Shown below are 25 T cell receptor beta chains from a single sample sequenced in a study of T cell repertoires in cytomegalovirus infection. TCRdb redid the calling of the reads with MiXCR, one entry per CDR3 protein. The sample holds about 500,000 distinct CDR3 sequences; 30% to 40% are singletons and the top ten take 15% to 20%. Their antigens are not known. The starting material was cultured PBMCs, obtained from culture after CMV antigen stimulation. The receptors shown here come from a human donor in good health (CMV status not recorded). Some clones in this sample may be carry-over from other donors' samples.

This clonotype showed up many times. The genes are TRBV20-1 and TRBJ1-4; 10 bases are a match to TRBD1. This CDR3 spans 15 amino acids. The V gene end was trimmed by 5 bases and the J gene end by 2 bases; junction bases not matched to a gene: 5. Germline V gene lookup returns CDR1 DFQATT and CDR2 SNEGSKA (reference sequence). The chain's CDR3 is CSASGTGATNEKLFF. The CDR3 bases are TGCAGTGCTTCCGGGACAGGGGCCACTAATGAAAAACTGTTTTTT.

In this sample, this clonotype turned up a few times. The CDR3 region has the DNA TGTGCCAGCAGTGCCCGACGGTACCAAGAGACCCAGTACTTC. Encoded protein: CASSARRYQETQYF. The rearrangement uses TRBV2 and TRBJ2-5; D ambiguous. Germline assignment: CDR1 SNHLY and CDR2 FYNNEI. V lost 4 bases to trimming and J lost 0 bases, with 9 bases between them. The CDR3 extends over 14 amino acids.

The V and J genes are TRBV12-3 or TRBV12-4 and TRBJ1-5; possibly TRBD1 for D (6 bases). There are 14 residues in the CDR3. With 3 bases removed from V and 4 bases from J, the gap between germline ends came to 10 bases. The DNA of the CDR3 is TGTGCCAGCAGTTTCCCGGGGGCGAATCAGCCCCAGCATTTT. This sequence encodes CASSFPGANQPQHF.

As concerns this clonotype: A read error may explain this, as a much larger clone is one base away. The genes are TRBV7-2 and TRBJ2-1, with 7 positions matching TRBD2. From germline, CDR1 is SGHTA and CDR2 FQGNSA. Trimming took 4 bases from V and 8 from J; bases not matched to a gene: 11. The CDR3 loop spans 15 amino acids. The CDR3 DNA reads as TGTGCCAGCAGCTCCCCGGGACTACCGGTCCATGAGCAGTTCTTC. Protein sequence: CASSSPGLPVHEQFF.

This clonotype was counted ten times or more. This chain joins TRBV7-2 and TRBJ2-1, with 10 nucleotides matching TRBD2. CDR1 and CDR2 (germline): SGHTA, FQGNSA. The CDR3 is 14 residues long. V lost 4 bases, J lost 6 bases, and 3 bases stayed unmatched. The CDR3 DNA sequence: TGTGCCAGCAGCTCACTAGCGGGATTCAATGAGCAGTTCTTC. It is translated as CASSSLAGFNEQFF.

The genes are TRBV2 and TRBJ2-1; D is perhaps TRBD2 (5 bases). This CDR3 has 10 amino acids. Germline values: CDR1 SNHLY, CDR2 FYNNEI. Between the trimmed V and J ends, which lost 4 bases and 12 bases, there was a span of 7 bases. CDR3 residues: CASSAGLQFF. The CDR3, as DNA: TGTGCCAGCAGTGCGGGATTGCAGTTCTTC.

This rearrangement joins TRBV2 to TRBJ2-1; the D call may be TRBD1 or TRBD2 (5 bases each). Germline V gene lookup returns CDR1 SNHLY and CDR2 FYNNEI. Trimming took off 5 bases at V and 4 bases at J, with 15 bases between the two ends. This CDR3 region has 15 residues. The CDR3 DNA follows: TGTGCCAGCAGTATCTGGGGGAGTAGTTACAATGAGCAGTTCTTC. Its translation is CASSIWGSSYNEQFF.

The rearrangement uses TRBV7-9 and TRBJ2-7; 9 bases line up with TRBD1. Germline CDR1 and CDR2: SEHNR and FQNEAQ (reference sequence). V lost 5 bases to trimming and J lost 0 bases; unmatched junction nucleotides: 5. The CDR3 runs to 15 residues. CDR3 DNA: TGTGCCAGCAGCCCGACGGACAGGGGCTCCTACGAGCAGTACTTC. Translation gives CASSPTDRGSYEQYF.

The chain uses TRBV6-5 and TRBJ2-7; 13 bases map to TRBD2. Per the germline V gene, CDR1 is MNHEY and CDR2 is SVGAGI. V dropped 5 bases and J dropped 2; count of bases not matched to a gene: 6. CDR3 length equals 16 residues. This CDR3 is CASSRTSGSWAYEQYV. CDR3 nucleotide sequence: TGTGCCAGCAGTCGGACTAGCGGGAGTTGGGCCTACGAGCAGTACGTC.

The CDR3 spells CASSLNSIQGGSNEQFF. The CDR3 region has the DNA TGTGCCAGCTCACTAAATTCGATACAGGGAGGATCCAATGAGCAGTTCTTC. V and J are TRBV18 and TRBJ2-1, with D perhaps assigned TRBD1 or TRBD2 (6 bases each). From germline, CDR1 is KGHSH and CDR2 LQKENI. The CDR3 runs 17 residues. Trimming left V 4 bases short and J 6 bases short, with 22 bases between.

This clonotype was found a few times. The chain couples TRBV6-1 to TRBJ2-7; TRBD2 aligns across 7 bases. This CDR3 contains 16 residues. Per the germline V gene, CDR1 is MNHNS and CDR2 is SASEGT. The V gene end was trimmed by 3 bases and the J gene end by 1 base; junction bases not matched to a gene: 9. DNA of the CDR3: TGTGCCAGCAGTGAGTCCCGGGACTACCGTTCCTACGAGCAGTACTTC. Its translation is CASSESRDYRSYEQYF.

This clonotype was seen more than once but under ten times. V usage is TRBV28 and J usage is TRBJ2-1; TRBD2 agrees at 8 bases. Losses at the gene ends were 6 bases for V and 5 bases for J; bases not matched to a gene: 12. The CDR3 covers 16 residues. The V gene's germline CDR1 is MDHEN and CDR2 SYDVKM. CDR3 loop: CASSSRSGSVNNEQFF. Here the CDR3 DNA reads TGTGCCAGCAGCTCCCGGAGCGGGAGTGTAAACAATGAGCAGTTCTTC.

The V call is TRBV15, the J call TRBJ1-5, with TRBD1 matching over 11 bases. Germline V gene data show CDR1 as LNHNV and CDR2 as YYDKDF (reference sequence). The V segment lost 1 base and the J segment 3 bases; nucleotides outside the gene matches: 2. The CDR3 covers 16 residues. CDR3 sequence: CATSRGTGGHNQPQHF. DNA of the CDR3: TGTGCCACCAGCAGAGGGACAGGGGGCCACAATCAGCCCCAGCATTTT.

In its sample, this clonotype was seen a few times. The gene calls are TRBV4-3 and TRBJ2-7; no reliable D call. This CDR3 is 15 amino acids long. Trimming removed 1 base at V and 3 bases at J, with 13 bases between. CDR1 LGHNA and CDR2 YSLEER come from the germline V gene. The CDR3 loop reads CASSQGCLFCYEQYF. Written as DNA, the CDR3 is TGCGCCAGCAGCCAAGGGTGTCTTTTCTGCTACGAGCAGTACTTC.

This clonotype showed up many times. The chain uses TRBV19 and TRBJ2-7; D is undetermined. The V end was cut by 0 bases, the J end by 1 base, with 19 bases between. The germline gives CDR1 LNHDA, CDR2 SQIVND (reference sequence). The CDR3 spans 18 residues. The CDR3 sequence: CASSIDVVWGPRSYEQYF. CDR3 nucleotide sequence: TGTGCCAGTAGTATAGACGTGGTGTGGGGTCCTCGGTCCTACGAGCAGTACTTC.

The chain uses TRBV28 and TRBJ2-1; D uncertain. The germline gives CDR1 MDHEN, CDR2 SYDVKM. Trimming left V 1 base short and J 10 bases short, with 11 bases between. The CDR3 spans 13 residues. The CDR3 coding sequence is TGTGCCAGCAGTTTATCTACACCTCCGGAGCAGTTCTTC. Translation gives CASSLSTPPEQFF.

The rearrangement uses TRBV27 and TRBJ2-7; 10 bases align to TRBD1. The length of the CDR3 is 15 residues. Germline V gives CDR1 MNHEY, CDR2 SMNVEV (reference sequence). Losses at the gene ends were 6 bases for V and 6 bases for J; bases not matched to a gene: 11. The CDR3 region is CASSRPGQGPSEQYF. CDR3 bases: TGTGCCAGCAGCCGACCGGGACAGGGGCCATCCGAGCAGTACTTC.

This chain joins TRBV29-1 and TRBJ2-3; D unclear. Germline CDR1 and CDR2: SQVTM and ANQGSEA. CDR3 length: 13 residues. Trimming removed 1 base from V and 1 base from J, with 6 bases in between. DNA for the CDR3: TGCAGCGTTGAAGGACTGGGCACAGATACGCAGTATTTT. This sequence encodes CSVEGLGTDTQYF.

This chain uses TRBV12-3 or TRBV12-4 with TRBJ1-6, with 8 bases lining up with TRBD1. V dropped 3 bases and J dropped 15; count of bases not matched to a gene: 10. The CDR3 is 14 residues long. The CDR3 spells CASSLKLTGASLHF. CDR3 DNA sequence: TGTGCCAGCAGTTTGAAACTGACAGGGGCAAGCCTCCACTTT.

This clonotype was counted at least ten times. The rearrangement links TRBV28 to TRBJ1-5, with D perhaps TRBD1 (6 bases). Germline lookup yields CDR1 MDHEN and CDR2 SYDVKM. The CDR3 runs 14 residues. The V end lost 4 bases, the J end lost 5 bases, and 12 bases lay between the germline ends. The CDR3: CASSSSGDYQPQHF. CDR3 nucleotides: TGTGCCAGCAGTTCCTCAGGGGATTATCAGCCCCAGCATTTT.

J is TRBJ1-3 and V is TRBV6-2 or TRBV6-3; D is undetermined. This CDR3 is 12 amino acids long. V was shortened by 6 bases and J by 2 bases, with 5 bases between the two germline ends. The germline V gene has CDR1 MNHEY and CDR2 SVGEGT. The CDR3 spells CASRNPGNTIYF. The CDR3 bases are TGTGCCAGCAGAAATCCTGGAAACACCATATATTTT.

The chain recombines TRBV10-3 with TRBJ1-2; maybe TRBD1 (6 bases). This CDR3 spans 14 amino acids. CDR1 is ENHRY and CDR2 is SYGVKD in the germline V gene. V lost 3 bases to trimming and J lost 4 bases, with 12 bases between them. The CDR3 bases are TGTGCCATCAGTGACGAAGACAGGATCTATGGCTACACCTTC. Translating gives CAISDEDRIYGYTF.

The rearrangement links TRBV10-3 to TRBJ2-3, with 7 bases that match TRBD2. In germline, CDR1 is ENHRY, CDR2 SYGVKD. Trimming cost V 4 bases and J 4 bases; bases outside gene matches: 8. The CDR3 spans 15 residues. CDR3 nucleotide sequence: TGTGCCATCAGTGGGAGCGGGATTGCCGCAGATACGCAGTATTTT. Translating it yields CAISGSGIAADTQYF.

This chain connects TRBV12-3 or TRBV12-4 to TRBJ2-3, with D possibly matching TRBD1 (5 bases). The V end lost 2 bases, the J end lost 2 bases, and 17 bases lay between the germline ends. The CDR3 consists of 17 residues. In DNA, the CDR3 is TGTGCCAGCAGTTTAAATCAACGACAGCTGATCACAGATACGCAGTATTTT. This encodes CASSLNQRQLITDTQYF.

The chain couples TRBV13 to TRBJ1-6; D might be TRBD1 (6 bases). CDR3 length equals 16 residues. The germline V and J ends were trimmed by 5 bases and 8 bases, with 19 bases remaining between them. Germline loops: CDR1 PRHDT, CDR2 FYEKMQ (reference sequence). CDR3 DNA sequence: TGTGCCAGCAGCCGCCTCGCAGGGGTGATGGATTCACCCCTCCACTTT. Encoded protein: CASSRLAGVMDSPLHF.